This passage covers 3 T cell receptor beta chains from one sample sequenced in a study of identical twins. TCRdb independently ran MiXCR on the 5' RACE reads; one entry per CDR3 protein. The table has approximately 690,000 distinct CDR3 sequences, 5.5% to 6.5% seen once. What was sequenced was naive T cells sorted from blood. These receptors came from a man younger than 30 in good health.

This clonotype was counted between two and nine times. DNA of the CDR3: TGTGCCAGCAGCCCCCGGGGGGTAGCGGGAGGCGAAGAGACCCAGTACTTC. Its protein is CASSPRGVAGGEETQYF. The chain is built from TRBV7-9 and TRBJ2-5, with 10 positions matching TRBD2. V lost 5 bases to trimming and J lost 3 bases; unmatched junction nucleotides: 12. This CDR3 contains 17 residues. Germline V gene lookup returns CDR1 SEHNR and CDR2 FQNEAQ (reference sequence).

Concerning this clonotype: Being one base from a much bigger clone, this may be a read error. V and J are TRBV5-6 and TRBJ2-7, with 13 bases fitting TRBD2. The germline V gene has CDR1 SGHDT and CDR2 YYEEEE. This CDR3 spans 16 amino acids. The CDR3 is CSSSGGTSGTTYEQYF. The CDR3, as DNA: TGTTCCAGCAGCGGTGGGACTAGCGGGACAACCTACGAGCAGTACTTC.

This clonotype was picked up a small number of times. The genes are TRBV18 and TRBJ2-2; D may be TRBD1 (5 bases). V lost 5 bases and J lost 7, with 8 bases in between. The CDR3 is made up of 12 amino acids. Germline V gene sequence: CDR1 KGHSH, CDR2 LQKENI. CDR3: CASSATDGELFF. The CDR3 DNA follows: TGTGCCAGCTCAGCGACAGACGGGGAGCTGTTTTTT.